This TCR beta chain was recovered during a study of T cells after yellow fever vaccination. The wider study: Preparing low-cell-number fractions relied on SMART-Seq v4 Ultra Low Input.

It was through 5'RACE template switching that TCR cDNA was made, with a universal primer site and UMIs added. Each CDR3 protein is one row after TCRdb ran MiXCR on the 5' RACE reads. The repertoire holds over 100,000 distinct CDR3 sequences, more than 7.5% seen once, with roughly 25% in the top ten. With V trimmed by 5 bases and J by 7 bases, 3 bases remained unmatched. The CDR3 has 14 residues. In its sample, this clonotype was seen a few times. The sample was CD8+ T cells sorted from PBMCs, taken 45 days after the yellow fever booster vaccination. The source is a man aged 25 to 40 who received the YFV17D yellow fever vaccine. The chain carries TRBV12-3 or TRBV12-4 and TRBJ2-1; 12 bases match TRBD2. CDR3 sequence: CASSDTSGRNEQFF. Here the CDR3 DNA reads TGTGCCAGCAGTGATACTAGCGGGAGGAATGAGCAGTTCTTC.